This passage covers 29 T cell receptor beta chains from one sample sequenced in a study of CD8 T cells in ankylosing spondylitis. TCRdb analysed the 5' RACE reads with MiXCR anew, one entry per CDR3 protein. The sample has about 200,000 distinct CDR3 sequences, roughly 13% seen once. Material for sequencing was blood, either unsorted or a sorted T cell fraction (not recorded which). The receptors shown here come from a male donor with ankylosing spondylitis or in good health (not recorded which).

This clonotype has at least ten counts. The genes are TRBV12-3 or TRBV12-4 and TRBJ1-1; perhaps TRBD1 as D (5 bases). The CDR3 contains 16 residues. V was shortened by 3 bases and J by 3 bases, with 17 bases between the two germline ends. CDR3 in amino acids: CASSLGPVGIDTEAFF. The CDR3, as DNA: TGTGCCAGCAGTTTGGGGCCGGTAGGAATTGACACTGAAGCTTTCTTT.

The CDR3: CASIQGTRTGELFF. As DNA, the CDR3 is TGTGCCAGTATACAGGGGACTAGGACCGGGGAGCTGTTTTTT. The chain is built from TRBV19 and TRBJ2-2, with a tentative D call TRBD2 (8 bases). The V and J ends lost 7 bases and 5 bases respectively, with 14 bases between them. The length of the CDR3 is 14 residues. CDR1 and CDR2 (germline): LNHDA, SQIVND (reference sequence).

This clonotype was counted a few times. This chain uses TRBV4-2 with TRBJ2-1; the match to TRBD2 covers 8 bases. The germline V gene encodes CDR1 LGHNA and CDR2 YNFKEQ. The CDR3 spans 16 residues. V lost 0 bases and J lost 7; bases outside the gene matches: 8. CDR3 region: CASSQEVGLAWNEQFF. For the CDR3, the DNA is TGTGCCAGCAGCCAAGAGGTCGGACTAGCTTGGAATGAGCAGTTCTTC.

This clonotype was detected only a few times. This chain joins TRBV27 and TRBJ2-1, with D unresolved. V lost 2 bases and J 6 bases, leaving 17 bases between the germline ends. This CDR3 is 16 amino acids long. Germline values: CDR1 MNHEY, CDR2 SMNVEV (reference sequence). The CDR3 is CASSLIPVAYVNEQFF. The DNA of the CDR3 is TGTGCCAGCAGTTTAATCCCGGTAGCATACGTCAATGAGCAGTTCTTC.

This clonotype has more than one count but fewer than ten. V is TRBV7-9 and J is TRBJ2-5, with D possibly matching TRBD2 (6 bases). The V gene lost 3 bases and the J gene lost 5 bases, with 10 bases spanning the gap. Germline lookup yields CDR1 SEHNR and CDR2 FQNEAQ (reference sequence). This CDR3 contains 13 residues. CDR3 nucleotide sequence: TGTGCCAGCAGCTTGGGGGGATCGGAGACCCAGTACTTC. This gives the protein CASSLGGSETQYF. Variable domain in full (rest from reference TRBV7-9 and TRBJ2-5): DTGVSQNPRHKITKRGQNVTFRCDPISEHNRLYWYRQTLGQGPEFLTYFQNEAQLEKSRLLSDRFSAERPKGSFSTLEIQRTEQGDSAMYLCASSLGGSETQYFGPGTRLLVL.

The chain joins TRBV27 to TRBJ1-1; 9 bases match TRBD1. The CDR3 length is 16 residues. Germline V gene sequence: CDR1 MNHEY, CDR2 SMNVEV (reference sequence). V was pared by 5 bases and J by 4 bases, with 11 bases of the junction left unmatched. As DNA, the CDR3 is TGTGCCAGCAGTCCGCGGGACAGGGCTTGGAGCACTGAAGCTTTCTTT. Translated, it gives CASSPRDRAWSTEAFF.

The rearrangement joins TRBV25-1 to TRBJ2-5; possibly TRBD1 or TRBD2 for D (6 bases each). Germline lookup yields CDR1 MGHDK and CDR2 SYGVNS. Trimming shortened V by 4 bases and J by 9 bases, and 12 bases separated the two germline ends. The CDR3 spans 12 residues. The CDR3 DNA reads TGTGCCAGCAGTGGCCCTAGGGGGGCCCAGTACTTC. This encodes CASSGPRGAQYF.

The table lists this clonotype with a few counts. The rearrangement joins TRBV6-5 to TRBJ1-2, with D hard to call. Germline lookup yields CDR1 MNHEY and CDR2 SVGAGI. Trimming took 2 bases from V and 8 from J, leaving 12 bases between them. The CDR3 length is 13 residues. The DNA of the CDR3 is TGTGCCAGCAGTTACCAAGGGATCGGAGGCTACACCTTC. This gives the protein CASSYQGIGGYTF.

This clonotype was counted ten times or more. The chain links TRBV25-1 to TRBJ1-1; possibly TRBD1 for D (5 bases). V was pared by 8 bases and J by 7 bases, with 11 bases between. This CDR3 region has 11 residues. Germline V gene data show CDR1 as MGHDK and CDR2 as SYGVNS. CDR3 sequence reads: CASCQGSEAFF. DNA for the CDR3: TGTGCCAGCTGCCAGGGAAGTGAAGCTTTCTTT.

This clonotype was picked up a small number of times. The chain employs TRBV5-5 and TRBJ2-3, with 9 bases aligning to TRBD1. CDR1 SGHKS and CDR2 YYEKEE come from the germline V gene (reference sequence). Trimming at V came to 4 bases and at J to 6 bases, leaving 6 bases not matched to a gene. This CDR3 has 14 residues. This CDR3 reads CASSQGQGRDTQYF. The CDR3 nucleotides are TGTGCCAGCAGCCAAGGACAGGGGAGGGATACGCAGTATTTT.

This clonotype appeared a few times. The chain employs TRBV12-3 or TRBV12-4 and TRBJ1-1; TRBD1 might be the D (5 bases). The germline V and J ends were trimmed by 1 base and 11 bases, with 17 bases remaining between them. CDR3 length: 14 amino acids. DNA of the CDR3: TGTGCCAGCAGTTTAGGCCGGGGGAGATTGTATGCTTTCTTT. Protein: CASSLGRGRLYAFF.

A few counts support this clonotype. This chain uses TRBV7-9 with TRBJ2-3; D may be TRBD2 (6 bases). This CDR3 has 16 amino acids. The germline V and J ends were trimmed by 5 bases and 3 bases, with 18 bases remaining between them. Germline lookup yields CDR1 SEHNR and CDR2 FQNEAQ (reference sequence). The DNA of the CDR3 is TGTGCCAGCAGCCTATCGTACGGGGGTAATACAGATACGCAGTATTTT. It translates to CASSLSYGGNTDTQYF.

The sample holds a few counts of this clonotype. The rearrangement links TRBV11-2 to TRBJ2-3; TRBD1 aligns across 9 bases. Losses at the gene ends were 1 base for V and 6 bases for J; bases not matched to a gene: 5. CDR1 and CDR2 from the germline V gene are SGHAT and FQNNGV. This CDR3 is 15 amino acids long. The CDR3: CASSLGTGDMDTQYF. For the CDR3, the DNA is TGTGCCAGCAGCTTAGGGACAGGGGATATGGATACGCAGTATTTT.

The rearrangement uses TRBV20-1 and TRBJ1-2; 7 bases fit TRBD1. There are 11 residues in the CDR3. V was clipped by 6 bases and J by 8 bases; unmatched bases: 6. The germline CDR1 and CDR2 sequences are DFQATT and SNEGSKA (reference sequence). CDR3 sequence reads: CSASTGIGYTF. For the CDR3, the DNA is TGCAGTGCCTCGACAGGGATCGGCTACACCTTC.

The chain uses TRBV11-2 and TRBJ1-1; D unresolved. Trimming took off 8 bases at V and 3 bases at J, with 7 bases between the two ends. Germline values: CDR1 SGHAT, CDR2 FQNNGV. The CDR3 contains 11 residues. The CDR3 DNA reads TGTGCCAGCCGGACGGACACTGAAGCTTTCTTT. Its translation: CASRTDTEAFF.

This clonotype was recorded a few times. The V and J genes are TRBV12-3 or TRBV12-4 and TRBJ1-1; D unresolved. The CDR3 contains 15 residues. V lost 6 bases and J 0 bases, leaving 14 bases between the germline ends. The CDR3 protein is CASSPTGSLNTEAFF. In DNA, the CDR3 is TGTGCCAGCAGCCCAACGGGGTCCTTGAACACTGAAGCTTTCTTT.

This clonotype was observed at least ten times. The chain has TRBV12-3 or TRBV12-4 and TRBJ2-3; D is tentatively TRBD1 or TRBD2 (5 bases each). V dropped 6 bases and J dropped 5 bases, with 18 bases sitting between them. This CDR3 has 15 residues. CDR3 bases: TGTGCCAGCAGCCCTCACGGGACGAATTTAGATACGCAGTATTTT. Encoded protein: CASSPHGTNLDTQYF.

Here the CDR3 reads CASSWDSQQETQYF. The CDR3, as DNA: TGTGCCAGCAGTTGGGACAGTCAGCAAGAGACCCAGTACTTC. V usage is TRBV6-2 or TRBV6-3 and J usage is TRBJ2-5; 7 bases line up with TRBD1. CDR1 is MNHEY, CDR2 SVGEGT, per germline. Trimming took 4 bases from V and 2 from J; bases not matched to a gene: 4. The CDR3 contains 14 residues.

The V call is TRBV30, the J call TRBJ2-7; D is perhaps TRBD1 or TRBD2 (6 bases each). Trimming pared 3 bases from V and 5 bases from J, leaving 17 bases between. The germline V gene encodes CDR1 GTSNPN and CDR2 SVGIG (reference sequence). This CDR3 is built from 14 residues. The CDR3 protein is CAWSPGGLGDEQYF. The CDR3 nucleotides are TGTGCCTGGAGCCCTGGGGGGCTGGGGGACGAGCAGTACTTC. Based on the CDR3 plus reference TRBV30 and TRBJ2-7, the full variable domain is SQTIHQWPATLVQPVGSPLSLECTVEGTSNPNLYWYRQAAGRGLQLLFYSVGIGQISSEVPQNLSASRPQDRQFILSSKKLLLSDSGFYLCAWSPGGLGDEQYFGPGTRLTVT.

This clonotype was observed a few times. V and J are TRBV20-1 and TRBJ1-1; tentative D call: TRBD1 (5 bases). With 1 base removed from V and 8 bases from J, the gap between germline ends came to 14 bases. This CDR3 is 13 amino acids long. Germline CDR1 reads DFQATT; CDR2 reads SNEGSKA (reference sequence). CDR3 residues: CSARVEGKVEAFF. DNA of the CDR3: TGCAGTGCTAGAGTTGAGGGGAAGGTGGAAGCTTTCTTT.

This clonotype was observed a few times. V and J are TRBV29-1 and TRBJ2-3; D gene unclear. Trimming shortened V by 6 bases and J by 0 bases, and 10 bases separated the two germline ends. This CDR3 contains 13 residues. The V gene's germline CDR1 is SQVTM and CDR2 ANQGSEA. The CDR3 DNA follows: TGCAGCGTCCAGGCCGATAGCACAGATACGCAGTATTTT. Protein: CSVQADSTDTQYF.

The table lists this clonotype with many counts. This sequence joins TRBV6-2 or TRBV6-3 and TRBJ2-1, with 14 bases matching TRBD2. There are 17 residues in the CDR3. V shed 2 bases and J 3 bases; nucleotides not matched to a gene: 3. Per the germline V gene, CDR1 is MNHEY and CDR2 is SVGEGT. This CDR3 is CASSYTGLAGDYNEQFF. In DNA, the CDR3 is TGTGCCAGCAGTTACACGGGACTAGCGGGGGACTACAATGAGCAGTTCTTC.

This clonotype showed up just a few times. CDR3 region: CSALRTTTEAFF. CDR3 DNA sequence: TGCAGTGCTCTGAGGACGACCACTGAAGCTTTCTTT. The chain joins TRBV20-1 to TRBJ1-1; D uncertain. CDR3 length equals 12 residues. Trimming left V 5 bases short and J 4 bases short, with 11 bases between. Germline V gives CDR1 DFQATT, CDR2 SNEGSKA (reference sequence).

This clonotype was counted only a few times. The V and J genes are TRBV7-9 and TRBJ2-7; D is unclear. The length of the CDR3 is 14 residues. The ends were cut back, 5 bases at V and 0 bases at J, with 11 bases in the middle. Germline CDR1 and CDR2: SEHNR and FQNEAQ (reference sequence). CDR3 DNA sequence: TGTGCCAGCAGCCCCCCTTGGAGCTCCTACGAGCAGTACTTC. This encodes CASSPPWSSYEQYF.

This clonotype was seen a handful of times. The rearrangement uses TRBV6-1 and TRBJ2-7; no firm D call. The CDR3 sequence is 14 residues long. The germline V gene has CDR1 MNHNS and CDR2 SASEGT. Trimming stripped 8 bases from V and 4 bases from J, with 18 bases between. The CDR3 sequence is CASGPPSRPYEQYF. The CDR3 nucleotides read TGTGCCAGCGGACCCCCCTCCAGGCCGTACGAGCAGTACTTC.

This clonotype was observed at least ten times. The chain combines TRBV5-1 with TRBJ2-1; TRBD2 aligns across 14 bases. The CDR3 totals 15 residues. Germline CDR1 and CDR2: SGHRS and YFSETQ. J was trimmed by 6 bases and V by 4 bases; bases with no gene match: 3. CDR3 sequence (DNA): TGCGCCAGCAGCCCCGGGACTAGCGGGGGCAATGAGCAGTTCTTC. It specifies CASSPGTSGGNEQFF. The full variable domain, completed using reference TRBV5-1 and TRBJ2-1, is KAGVTQTPRYLIKTRGQQVTLSCSPISGHRSVSWYQQTPGQGLQFLFEYFSETQRNKGNFPGRFSGRQFSNSRSEMNVSTLELGDSALYLCASSPGTSGGNEQFFGPGTRLTVL.

The chain employs TRBV6-1 and TRBJ2-2; D is perhaps TRBD1 or TRBD2 (5 bases each). From germline, CDR1 is MNHNS and CDR2 SASEGT. The CDR3 runs to 14 residues. The V end lost 3 bases, the J end lost 5 bases, and 10 bases lay between the germline ends. The CDR3 bases are TGTGCCAGCAGTGACCAGGGAGAGACCGGGGAGCTGTTTTTT. Amino acid sequence: CASSDQGETGELFF.

This sequence joins TRBV9 and TRBJ1-1; TRBD1 matches at 7 bases. The CDR3 contains 16 residues. Unmatched junction bases numbered 9, after V lost 3 bases and J lost 1 base. Germline V CDR1 and CDR2: SGDLS, YYNGEE. The CDR3 nucleotides read TGTGCCAGCAGCGCCGTCTGGGGACAGACGAACACTGAAGCTTTCTTT. It is translated as CASSAVWGQTNTEAFF.

CDR3 amino acids: CASSQEGVHEQYF. The CDR3 DNA is TGCGCCAGCAGCCAAGAAGGGGTCCACGAGCAGTACTTC. V and J are TRBV4-1 and TRBJ2-7, with D possibly being TRBD1 (5 bases). V lost 0 bases and J 5 bases, leaving 8 bases between the germline ends. The CDR3 is made up of 13 amino acids. Germline lookup yields CDR1 MGHRA and CDR2 YSYEKL.